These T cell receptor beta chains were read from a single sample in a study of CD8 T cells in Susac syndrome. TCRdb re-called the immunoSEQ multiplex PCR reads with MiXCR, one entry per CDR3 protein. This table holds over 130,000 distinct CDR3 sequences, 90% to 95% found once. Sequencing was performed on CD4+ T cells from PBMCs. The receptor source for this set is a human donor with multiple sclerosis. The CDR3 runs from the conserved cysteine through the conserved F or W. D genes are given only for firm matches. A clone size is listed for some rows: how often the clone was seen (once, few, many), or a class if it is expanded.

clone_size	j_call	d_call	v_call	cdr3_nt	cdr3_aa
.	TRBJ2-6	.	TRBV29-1	TGCAGCGTTGTTACCGGGGCCAACGTCCTGACTTTC	CSVVTGANVLTF
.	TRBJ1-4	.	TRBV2	TGTGCCAGCAGTGAACAGGGGCCGAGTGAAAAACTGTTTTTT	CASSEQGPSEKLFF
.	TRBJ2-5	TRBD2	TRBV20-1	TGCAGTGCTAGAGGCCCAGCGGGACTGGGGGAGACCCAGTACTTC	CSARGPAGLGETQYF
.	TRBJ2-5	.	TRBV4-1	TGCGCCAGCAGCCAGGGTCTTGCTTATCGGGAGAACCAAGAGACCCAGTACTTC	CASSQGLAYRENQETQYF
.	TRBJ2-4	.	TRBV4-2	TGTGCCAGCAGCCAAGAAGGCCGGGGTACTTTAGCCAAAAACATTCAGTACTTC	CASSQEGRGTLAKNIQYF
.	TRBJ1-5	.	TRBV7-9	TGTGCCAGCAGCCTCCCGGGGGCTAATCAGCCCCAGCATTTT	CASSLPGANQPQHF
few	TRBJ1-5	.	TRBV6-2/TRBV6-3	TGTGCCAGCAGTTTCGGGGACCAGCCCCAGCATTTT	CASSFGDQPQHF
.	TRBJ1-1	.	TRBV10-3	TGTGCCATCGGCAGGACAGAAATAAACACTGAAGCTTTCTTT	CAIGRTEINTEAFF
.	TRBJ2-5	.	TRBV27	TGTGCCAGCAGTCCCCAAGGGGAGACCCAGTACTTC	CASSPQGETQYF
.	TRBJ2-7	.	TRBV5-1	TGCGCCAGCAGCTTGGAAGCGATGGGTGGCTCCTACGAGCAGTACTTC	CASSLEAMGGSYEQYF
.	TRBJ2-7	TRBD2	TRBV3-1	TGTGCCAGCAGCCAAGGGGGGACTAGTAACTACGAGCAGTACTTC	CASSQGGTSNYEQYF
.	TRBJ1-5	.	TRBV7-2	TGTGCCAGCAGCCCCACTCCTCTCAATCAGCCCCAGCATTTT	CASSPTPLNQPQHF
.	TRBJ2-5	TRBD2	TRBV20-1	TGCAGTGCCCCCCCCACGCTAGCGGGAAAAGAGACCCAGTACTTC	CSAPPTLAGKETQYF
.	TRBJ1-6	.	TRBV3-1	TGTGCCAGCAGCCAAGGGGCTAGGAATTCACCCCTCCACTTT	CASSQGARNSPLHF
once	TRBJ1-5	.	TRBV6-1	TGTGCCAGCAGTGAACCGCAGCCCCAGCATTTT	CASSEPQPQHF
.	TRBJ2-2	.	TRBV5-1	TGCGCCAGCAGCGCGAGGGGCTTGAATGGTATCGGGGAGCTGTTTTTT	CASSARGLNGIGELFF
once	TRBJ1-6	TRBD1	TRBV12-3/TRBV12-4	TGTGCCAGCAGTACAGAGACAGGGTCGAGTTCACCCCTCCACTTT	CASSTETGSSSPLHF
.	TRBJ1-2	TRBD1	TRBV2	TGTGCCAGCAGTGAAAGGGGGACAGGGGGCGACTATGGCTACACCTTC	CASSERGTGGDYGYTF
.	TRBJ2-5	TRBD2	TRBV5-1	TGCGCCAGCAGCCCTGGACTAGAAGAGACCCAGTACTTC	CASSPGLEETQYF
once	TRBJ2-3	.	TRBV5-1	TGCGCCAGCAGCTTGGAAATGCAGACTTTAAGCGGTACGCAGTATTTT	CASSLEMQTLSGTQYF
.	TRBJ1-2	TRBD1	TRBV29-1	TGCAGCGTGAGGGACAGGGGCATTATTGGCTACACCTTC	CSVRDRGIIGYTF
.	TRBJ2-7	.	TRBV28	TGTGCCAGCAGTTTGAAGGCCTCCTACGAGCAGTACTTC	CASSLKASYEQYF
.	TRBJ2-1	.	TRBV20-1	TGCAGTGCTAGAGATGTAGGGCAGGGGGGGAATGAGCAGTTCTTC	CSARDVGQGGNEQFF
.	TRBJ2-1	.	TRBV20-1	TGCAGTGCTAACGCAGGGTCTAGAAATGAGCAGTTCTTC	CSANAGSRNEQFF
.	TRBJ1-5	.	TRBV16	TGTGCCAGCAGCCAATCTTCTAGCAATCAGCCCCAGCATTTT	CASSQSSSNQPQHF
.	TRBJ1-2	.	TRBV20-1	TGCAGTGCCGGCGGTGCTAACTATGGCTACACCTTC	CSAGGANYGYTF
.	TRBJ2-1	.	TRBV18	TGTGCCAGCTCACATTTACAGACGAGCTCCTACAATGAGCAGTTCTTC	CASSHLQTSSYNEQFF
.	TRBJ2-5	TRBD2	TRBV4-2	TGTGCCAGCAGCCAAGCGGGGCCTAGCGGGACCCCGCTGTACTTC	CASSQAGPSGTPLYF
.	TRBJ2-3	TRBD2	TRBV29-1	TGCAGCGTTGAATTGTTAGCGGGACGAACAGATACGCAGTATTTT	CSVELLAGRTDTQYF
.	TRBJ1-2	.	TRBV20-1	TGCAGTGCTAGACCCCAGGGTGGTGGCTACACCTTC	CSARPQGGGYTF
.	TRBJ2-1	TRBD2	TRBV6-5	TGTGCCAGCAGCTTACTCCCCTTAGCGGGAGTGGGCTACAATGAGCAGTTCTTC	CASSLLPLAGVGYNEQFF
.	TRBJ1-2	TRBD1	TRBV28	TGTGCCAGCAGGGTCGGGACAGGGGTATCCAACTATGGCTACACCTTC	CASRVGTGVSNYGYTF
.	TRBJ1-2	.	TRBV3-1	TGTGCCAGCAGCTTGACAGACATATATGGCTACACCTTC	CASSLTDIYGYTF
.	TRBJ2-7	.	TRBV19	TGTGCCACCCGGACAGTGGGATCCTACGAGCAGTACTTC	CATRTVGSYEQYF
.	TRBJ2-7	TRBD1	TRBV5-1	TGCGCCAGCAGCTTGGCCAAGGACAGGGGAGTCTACGAGCAGTACTTC	CASSLAKDRGVYEQYF
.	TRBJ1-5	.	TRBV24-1	TGTGCCACCAGTGATTTGGGATCGTCTGGCCCCCAGCATTTT	CATSDLGSSGPQHF
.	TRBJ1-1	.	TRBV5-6	TGTGCCAGCAGTTACACGGGCCGTGAAGCTTTCTTT	CASSYTGREAFF
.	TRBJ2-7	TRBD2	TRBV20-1	TGCAGTGCTAGAGATGAGCGGGGCCGGTACGAGCAGTACTTC	CSARDERGRYEQYF
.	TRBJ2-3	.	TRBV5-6	TGTGCCAGCAGCAACGGACTGCTAACTAGCACAGATACGCAGTATTTT	CASSNGLLTSTDTQYF
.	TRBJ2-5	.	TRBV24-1	TGTGCCACCAGCCCGGGAGAGACCCAGTACTTC	CATSPGETQYF
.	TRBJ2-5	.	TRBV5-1	TGCGCCAGCAACCCCCGACAGACAGTTCGGGAGACCCAGTACTTC	CASNPRQTVRETQYF
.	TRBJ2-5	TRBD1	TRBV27	TGTGCCAGCAGGAGGGCGGACAGGGGGCGAGGAGAGACCCAGTACTTC	CASRRADRGRGETQYF
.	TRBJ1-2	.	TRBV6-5	TGTGCCAGCAGTCCTCAGGGACTTAACTATGGCTACACCTTC	CASSPQGLNYGYTF
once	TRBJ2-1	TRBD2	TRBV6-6	TGTGCCAGCAGTTACGGAGCGGGGGGCCTCAACAATGAGCAGTTCTTC	CASSYGAGGLNNEQFF
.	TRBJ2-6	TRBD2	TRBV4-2	TGTGCCAGCAGCCAAGATGGGACTATCCTTTCTGGGGCCAACGTCCTGACTTTC	CASSQDGTILSGANVLTF